Detailed here is one T cell receptor (beta chain). As yet, its antigen is unknown. This table comes from immunoSEQ multiplex PCR, and its TCRdb copy is limited to in-frame clones, with some not included. The sample lists some 150,000 clones; 90% were seen once. This specimen comes from a study of OX40 agonist ivuxolimab in advanced cancers. Whole-study context: The eligibility criteria allowed prior anti-PD-1, anti-PD-L1 or anti-CTLA-4 therapy, and approximately 40% had some. Notes on the study in general: CD8+ T cells showed, on average, more clonal expansion than CD4+ cells. No determination was made of the antigen specificity of the expanded peripheral T cells. Clonal expansion from baseline to week 6 occurred in both CD4+ and CD8+ T cells.

Germline values: CDR1 GTSNPN, CDR2 SVGIG (reference sequence). The CDR3 has 13 amino acids. Trimming stripped 1 base from V and 4 bases from J, with 8 bases between. The TCR comes from an adult with an advanced solid tumor such as melanoma, head and neck, liver or kidney cancer. The starting material was CD4+ or CD8+ T cells sorted from blood, obtained in a trial of the OX40 agonist ivuxolimab. The chain carries TRBV30 and TRBJ1-5, with D possibly matching TRBD1 (5 bases). The CDR3 sequence is CAWSADSNQPQHF. CDR3 bases: TGTGCCTGGAGTGCAGACAGTAATCAGCCCCAGCATTTT.